This TCR beta chain was captured in a study of T-cell memory formation after mild COVID-19. Points on this clonotype: The antigen is unknown.

Trimming took 5 bases from V and 9 from J; bases not matched to a gene: 13. The CDR3 totals 15 residues. Findings of the study overall: Memory from before infection featured some responding clones, which suggests cross-reactive memory joined.

UMIs and sample barcodes were carried by the TCR alpha and TCR beta cDNA libraries that 5'RACE produced using constant-segment primers. TCRdb fed the 5' RACE reads into MiXCR, producing one record per CDR3 protein. The data show about 600,000 distinct CDR3 sequences, roughly 22% seen once. This chain links TRBV12-3 or TRBV12-4 with TRBJ2-1, with TRBD2 matching 7 bases. This TCR derives from an adult woman who had mild COVID-19 (a few samples of this study predate the infection). Cell type and time point are not known. Material for sequencing was PBMCs or a T cell subset sorted from them (not recorded which). The chain's CDR3 is CASSPPVGGEGEQFF. The CDR3, as DNA: TGTGCCAGCAGTCCCCCTGTGGGGGGGGAAGGTGAGCAGTTCTTC.